Shown below are 9 T cell receptor beta chains from a single sample sequenced in a study of T cells after yellow fever vaccination. TCRdb reanalysed the 5' RACE reads using MiXCR and keeps one entry per CDR3 protein. The sample has 120,000 to 150,000 distinct CDR3 sequences, 7.7% seen once. The sample consisted of CD4+ T cells sorted from PBMCs, taken 5 days after the yellow fever booster vaccination. These receptor sequences come from a young man who received the YFV17D yellow fever vaccine.

V is TRBV7-8 and J is TRBJ2-5; possibly TRBD2 for D (5 bases). Trimming pared 5 bases from V and 5 bases from J, leaving 15 bases between. The CDR3 length is 14 residues. Per the germline V gene, CDR1 is SGHVS and CDR2 is FQNEAQ. The CDR3, as DNA: TGTGCCAGCAGCGCAGCAGGACTCGGGGAGACCCAGTACTTC. Encoded protein: CASSAAGLGETQYF.

This clonotype has ten or more counts. This chain uses TRBV18 with TRBJ2-1; 7 nucleotides align to TRBD2. Trimming took 3 bases from V and 4 from J; bases not matched to a gene: 6. The CDR3 runs 15 residues. From germline, CDR1 is KGHSH and CDR2 LQKENI. The CDR3 protein is CASSPFGGGYNEQFF. The CDR3, as DNA: TGTGCCAGCTCACCCTTTGGGGGGGGATACAATGAGCAGTTCTTC.

This clonotype was recorded at least ten times. The chain has TRBV25-1 and TRBJ2-5; the D gene is possibly TRBD1 (5 bases). The V end was cut by 2 bases, the J end by 9 bases, with 16 bases between. Germline V gene lookup returns CDR1 MGHDK and CDR2 SYGVNS. The CDR3 consists of 14 residues. The CDR3 nucleotides read TGTGCCAGCAGTGAACCAAAACTGACAGCCCCCCAGTACTTC. Translation gives CASSEPKLTAPQYF.

This clonotype was counted a few times. V usage is TRBV6-6 and J usage is TRBJ2-1, with D uncertain. Trimming shortened V by 2 bases and J by 8 bases, and 7 bases separated the two germline ends. CDR1 and CDR2 from the germline V gene are MNHNY and SVGAGI (reference sequence). The CDR3 covers 12 residues. This CDR3 is CASSYIVDEQFF. DNA of the CDR3: TGTGCCAGCAGTTACATAGTGGATGAGCAGTTCTTC.

The chain combines TRBV5-1 with TRBJ1-1; unclear D gene. The germline CDR1 and CDR2 sequences are SGHRS and YFSETQ. Trimming pared 0 bases from V and 4 bases from J, leaving 7 bases between. This CDR3 comprises 13 residues. The CDR3 coding sequence is TGCGCCAGCAGCTTGGATGGGATCACTGAAGCTTTCTTT. Protein product: CASSLDGITEAFF. Supplemented by reference TRBV5-1 and TRBJ1-1, the full variable domain reads KAGVTQTPRYLIKTRGQQVTLSCSPISGHRSVSWYQQTPGQGLQFLFEYFSETQRNKGNFPGRFSGRQFSNSRSEMNVSTLELGDSALYLCASSLDGITEAFFGQGTRLTVV.

This clonotype was recorded many times. The rearrangement joins TRBV6-5 to TRBJ1-1; the match to TRBD1 covers 7 bases. The V gene end was trimmed by 5 bases and the J gene end by 1 base; junction bases not matched to a gene: 10. Germline loops: CDR1 MNHEY, CDR2 SVGAGI. This CDR3 contains 16 residues. The CDR3 nucleotides read TGTGCCAGCAGTCTAGAGCCGGGACAGAAGAACACTGAAGCTTTCTTT. The encoded protein is CASSLEPGQKNTEAFF.

In this sample, this clonotype turned up many times. The chain recombines TRBV18 with TRBJ1-5, with 8 bases matching TRBD1. With V trimmed by 2 bases and J by 2 bases, 11 bases remained unmatched. The germline CDR1 and CDR2 sequences are KGHSH and LQKENI. This CDR3 spans 18 amino acids. The CDR3 coding sequence is TGTGCCAGCTCACCAGCCCCCGGGACAGGTCTTGGCAATCAGCCCCAGCATTTT. It translates to CASSPAPGTGLGNQPQHF.

In its sample, this clonotype was seen many times. The genes are TRBV11-2 and TRBJ2-4; D may be TRBD1 (5 bases). The CDR3 is 15 residues long. The germline V and J ends were trimmed by 1 base and 4 bases, with 11 bases remaining between them. Germline lookup yields CDR1 SGHAT and CDR2 FQNNGV. The CDR3 reads CASSLGQSTKNIQYF. CDR3 nucleotide sequence: TGTGCCAGCAGCTTAGGACAGTCCACTAAAAACATTCAGTACTTC.

The table lists this clonotype with many counts. V is TRBV20-1 and J is TRBJ2-7; tentatively, D is TRBD1 (6 bases). V dropped 7 bases and J dropped 3 bases, with 10 bases sitting between them. The CDR3 loop spans 11 amino acids. Germline V gene sequence: CDR1 DFQATT, CDR2 SNEGSKA (reference sequence). For the CDR3, the DNA is TGCAGTGTGGTAGGGGGCTACGAGCAGTACTTC. This translates into CSVVGGYEQYF.